These 29 T cell receptor beta chains were sequenced from one sample in a study of T cell repertoires in cytomegalovirus infection. These TCRs' antigens remain unknown. TCRdb ran MiXCR on the reads and lists one entry per CDR3 protein. Of some 320,000 distinct CDR3 sequences detected, about 28% appear once; the ten largest clones hold 15% to 25%. This specimen consisted of cultured PBMCs, obtained from culture after CMV antigen stimulation. The receptors come from a human donor in good health (CMV status not recorded). Some clones in this sample may be carry-over from other donors' samples.

The rearrangement joins TRBV6-1 to TRBJ2-7; D is possibly TRBD1 (5 bases). V was pared by 5 bases and J by 4 bases, with 12 bases between. This CDR3 has 13 amino acids. The germline gives CDR1 MNHNS, CDR2 SASEGT. The CDR3 here is CASSSPDSYEQYF. The CDR3 DNA is TGTGCCAGCAGTTCCCCTGACAGTTACGAGCAGTACTTC.

This clonotype appeared a few times. Here the CDR3 reads CASSWNEKLFF. CDR3 coding DNA: TGTGCCAGCAGTTGGAATGAAAAACTGTTTTTT. The chain couples TRBV2 to TRBJ1-4; D remains unclear. Trimming removed 5 bases from V and 5 bases from J, with 3 bases in between. CDR1 is SNHLY and CDR2 is FYNNEI in the germline V gene. The CDR3 is 11 amino acids. The full variable domain, with the rest looked up from reference TRBV2 and TRBJ1-4, is EPEVTQTPSHQVTQMGQEVILRCVPISNHLYFYWYRQILGQKVEFLVSFYNNEISEKSEIFDDQFSVERPDGSNFTLKIRSTKLEDSAMYFCASSWNEKLFFGSGTQLSVL.

This clonotype was observed many times. The genes are TRBV4-1 and TRBJ2-5; a weak D match, TRBD2 (6 bases). The V and J ends lost 2 bases and 3 bases respectively, with 7 bases between them. Germline loops: CDR1 MGHRA, CDR2 YSYEKL. There are 13 residues in the CDR3. CDR3 DNA: TGCGCCAGCAGCCAACAGCGGGAAGAGACCCAGTACTTC. This encodes CASSQQREETQYF.

In its sample, this clonotype was seen a few times. This chain uses TRBV11-2 with TRBJ2-2; possible D gene TRBD1, 6 bases. CDR1 and CDR2 from the germline V gene are SGHAT and FQNNGV. There are 15 residues in the CDR3. V gave up 7 bases and J gave up 0 bases, with 12 bases separating them. CDR3 DNA sequence: TGTGCCAGCATCAGGACAGACACGAACACCGGGGAGCTGTTTTTT. Protein sequence: CASIRTDTNTGELFF.

A few counts support this clonotype. This chain connects TRBV6-8 to TRBJ1-1, with 7 bases that match TRBD1. V trimming: 5 bases; J trimming: 6 bases; junction bases outside the gene matches: 9. Germline V CDR1 and CDR2: MNHGY, SAAAGT. The CDR3 consists of 14 residues. As DNA, the CDR3 is TGTGCCAGCAGTCGAGCGCGACAGGGCGCTGAAGCTTTCTTT. The encoded protein is CASSRARQGAEAFF.

The chain has TRBV28 and TRBJ2-3; D might be TRBD1 (5 bases). The CDR3 contains 16 residues. Germline V gene sequence: CDR1 MDHEN, CDR2 SYDVKM. V was pared by 6 bases and J by 1 base, with 17 bases between. In nucleotides, the CDR3 is TGTGCCAGCAGACCCCCTCAGGGCCGACGCACAGATACGCAGTATTTT. Translating it yields CASRPPQGRRTDTQYF.

V usage is TRBV7-9 and J usage is TRBJ1-3, with D unresolved. Trimming took 5 bases from V and 0 from J, leaving 17 bases between them. Germline CDR1 is SEHNR and CDR2 is FQNEAQ (reference sequence). The CDR3 extends over 17 amino acids. The CDR3 loop is CASSPTMGRFSGNTIYF. In DNA, the CDR3 is TGTGCCAGCAGCCCAACAATGGGGAGGTTCTCTGGAAACACCATATATTTT.

J is TRBJ1-3 and V is TRBV7-3; no clear D. Germline CDR1 SGHTA, CDR2 FQGTGA. CDR3 length: 13 amino acids. Trimming removed 5 bases at V and 4 bases at J, with 9 bases between. The chain's CDR3 is CASSQDAGNTIYF. CDR3 nucleotide sequence: TGTGCCAGCAGCCAAGATGCCGGAAACACCATATATTTT.

This clonotype was seen only a few times. The genes are TRBV18 and TRBJ1-3; D gene ambiguous. The CDR3 is 17 residues long. The germline V and J ends were trimmed by 3 bases and 0 bases, with 15 bases remaining between them. Looked up from germline, CDR1 is KGHSH and CDR2 is LQKENI. The CDR3 sequence: CASSPNRPEFSGNTIYF. In DNA form, the CDR3 reads TGTGCCAGCTCACCTAACCGCCCGGAATTCTCTGGAAACACCATATATTTT.

This rearrangement joins TRBV5-1 to TRBJ2-1; 7 positions agree with TRBD2. There are 18 residues in the CDR3. Germline CDR1 reads SGHRS; CDR2 reads YFSETQ. Trimming took 4 bases from V and 2 from J; bases not matched to a gene: 15. The CDR3 nucleotides read TGCGCCAGCAGCCGGGGTCAAGGCGGGAGTGTCGCCTACAATGAGCAGTTCTTC. Translated: CASSRGQGGSVAYNEQFF.

This chain joins TRBV20-1 and TRBJ2-1; no definite D call. V lost 6 bases and J 8 bases, leaving 8 bases between the germline ends. Germline V gene data show CDR1 as DFQATT and CDR2 as SNEGSKA (reference sequence). This CDR3 spans 10 amino acids. Here the CDR3 reads CSAGHDEQFF. Written as DNA, the CDR3 is TGCAGTGCCGGCCACGATGAGCAGTTCTTC.

The chain joins TRBV20-1 to TRBJ1-2; 7 bases agree with TRBD1. Germline CDR1 is DFQATT and CDR2 is SNEGSKA (reference sequence). The CDR3 has 16 residues. The trim removed 2 bases at V and 4 bases at J, leaving 13 bases unmatched. The CDR3 protein is CSARPGGGGLGYGYTF. As DNA, the CDR3 is TGCAGTGCTAGACCGGGAGGGGGCGGACTCGGCTATGGCTACACCTTC.

The table lists this clonotype with a few counts. The gene calls are TRBV20-1 and TRBJ1-4, with 8 nucleotides matching TRBD1. V lost 5 bases to trimming and J lost 8 bases; unmatched junction nucleotides: 7. Germline CDR1 and CDR2: DFQATT and SNEGSKA (reference sequence). The CDR3 runs 13 residues. As DNA, the CDR3 is TGCAGTGCTGAGACAGGGGTAGGAGAAAAACTGTTTTTT. Translation: CSAETGVGEKLFF.

Only a few counts were recorded for this clonotype. The rearrangement joins TRBV29-1 to TRBJ2-2, with 9 bases identical to TRBD2. The V gene's germline CDR1 is SQVTM and CDR2 ANQGSEA. CDR3 length: 16 amino acids. The V segment lost 6 bases and the J segment 2 bases; nucleotides outside the gene matches: 10. CDR3 amino acids: CSVRGLTSGNTGELFF. The CDR3, as DNA: TGCAGCGTGAGGGGACTGACTAGCGGCAACACCGGGGAGCTGTTTTTT.

The rearrangement joins TRBV28 to TRBJ2-1; TRBD2 agrees at 10 bases. The CDR3 has 14 residues. CDR1 and CDR2 from the germline V gene are MDHEN and SYDVKM. V was pared by 6 bases and J by 2 bases, with 1 base of the junction left unmatched. The CDR3 here is CASRLAGTYNEQFF. CDR3 nucleotide sequence: TGTGCCAGCAGACTAGCGGGGACCTACAATGAGCAGTTCTTC.

The J gene is TRBJ2-2, the V gene TRBV7-3, with TRBD2 matching over 14 bases. Germline values: CDR1 SGHTA, CDR2 FQGTGA. The length of the CDR3 is 17 residues. V dropped 0 bases and J dropped 5; count of bases not matched to a gene: 2. The CDR3 region has the DNA TGTGCCAGCAGCTTAACTGGGACTAGCGGGGGTACCGGGGAGCTGTTTTTT. This sequence encodes CASSLTGTSGGTGELFF.

The rearrangement links TRBV20-1 to TRBJ1-1; maybe TRBD1 (5 bases). The CDR3 extends over 14 amino acids. Per the germline V gene, CDR1 is DFQATT and CDR2 is SNEGSKA (reference sequence). Trimming cost V 0 bases and J 4 bases, with 12 bases left between them. The CDR3 protein is CSARDNNGGTEAFF. CDR3 bases: TGCAGTGCTAGAGATAACAACGGGGGCACTGAAGCTTTCTTT.

V gene TRBV5-1 combines with J gene TRBJ2-5; 9 nucleotides align to TRBD2. This CDR3 has 15 amino acids. With 3 bases clipped from V and 5 bases from J, the junction kept 8 bases outside the gene matches. CDR1 is SGHRS, CDR2 YFSETQ, per germline. The CDR3 loop reads CASSSLAGDGETQYF. Here the CDR3 DNA reads TGCGCCAGCAGCTCATTAGCGGGAGACGGGGAGACCCAGTACTTC. Supplemented by reference TRBV5-1 and TRBJ2-5, the full variable domain reads KAGVTQTPRYLIKTRGQQVTLSCSPISGHRSVSWYQQTPGQGLQFLFEYFSETQRNKGNFPGRFSGRQFSNSRSEMNVSTLELGDSALYLCASSSLAGDGETQYFGPGTRLLVL.

This clonotype appeared a few times. The junction differs from germline at one of its ends, possibly a read error. This chain joins TRBV11-2 and TRBJ1-6, with D unresolved. This CDR3 is built from 19 residues. The germline V gene encodes CDR1 SGHAT and CDR2 FQNNGV. The CDR3 reads CASSLGRSSMRVSNSPLHF. The CDR3 DNA reads as TGTGCCAGCAGTTTAGGGAGGAGCTCGATGCGAGTCAGTAATTCACCCCTCCACTTT.

The chain employs TRBV5-8 and TRBJ1-5, with TRBD1 identical over 8 bases. This CDR3 region has 16 residues. Germline V gene data show CDR1 as SGHTS and CDR2 as YDEGEE. Germline trimming cut 4 bases from V and 2 bases from J; bases unmatched to any gene: 8. The CDR3 sequence: CASSPRTGRRNQPQHF. The DNA of the CDR3 is TGTGCCAGCAGCCCTAGGACAGGGCGGCGCAATCAGCCCCAGCATTTT.

The chain couples TRBV29-1 to TRBJ2-2; no definite D call. V lost 6 bases to trimming and J lost 5 bases, with 7 bases between them. Per germline, CDR1 SQVTM and CDR2 ANQGSEA. The length of the CDR3 is 11 residues. This chain's CDR3 is CSVVGTGELFF. CDR3 coding DNA: TGCAGCGTAGTGGGTACCGGGGAGCTGTTTTTT.

This clonotype was seen more than once but under ten times. The V and J genes are TRBV28 and TRBJ1-6; 11 bases match TRBD1. The CDR3 runs 15 residues. The J segment lost 11 bases and the V segment lost 10 bases, leaving 13 bases of the junction unmatched. CDR1 is MDHEN, CDR2 SYDVKM, per germline. The CDR3 DNA is TGTGCCACCGGACAGGGGGCGCGTAAGGGTCCACCCCTCCACTTT. Translating gives CATGQGARKGPPLHF.

This clonotype was seen more than once but under ten times. The chain couples TRBV5-6 to TRBJ2-7; TRBD2 aligns across 13 bases. The junction had 1 base not matched to a gene; V was cut back by 5 bases and J by 5 bases. The CDR3 spans 13 residues. CDR1 is SGHDT, CDR2 YYEEEE, per germline. CDR3 coding DNA: TGTGCCAGCAGAGGACTAGCGGGGGACGAGCAGTACTTC. Its protein is CASRGLAGDEQYF.

The rearrangement uses TRBV19 and TRBJ1-1; unclear D gene. Germline CDR1 LNHDA, CDR2 SQIVND (reference sequence). This CDR3 contains 13 residues. The V end lost 1 base, the J end lost 10 bases, and 13 bases lay between the germline ends. The CDR3 sequence is CASSIGPHRAAFF. CDR3 bases: TGTGCCAGTAGTATAGGGCCGCATCGGGCAGCTTTCTTT.

The chain uses TRBV20-1 and TRBJ2-3; 7 bases are a match to TRBD2. Germline CDR1 DFQATT, CDR2 SNEGSKA (reference sequence). The CDR3 covers 16 residues. With V trimmed by 0 bases and J by 5 bases, 11 bases remained unmatched. The CDR3 coding sequence is TGCAGTGCTAGAGATCCAGGGAGGGCCTCTGGAGATACGCAGTATTTT. Translated: CSARDPGRASGDTQYF.

This chain connects TRBV5-6 to TRBJ2-3; 9 positions agree with TRBD2. Germline V gene data show CDR1 as SGHDT and CDR2 as YYEEEE. J gave up 3 bases and V 0 bases, and 11 bases lay outside the gene matches. This CDR3 is built from 18 residues. The CDR3 region has the DNA TGTGCCAGCAGCTTGGAAATAGAGCGGGGGGCTGGGACAGATACGCAGTATTTT. It specifies CASSLEIERGAGTDTQYF.

The rearrangement links TRBV7-9 to TRBJ1-2; D remains unclear. V was trimmed by 6 bases and J by 1 base, leaving 6 bases between them. Germline lookup yields CDR1 SEHNR and CDR2 FQNEAQ (reference sequence). The CDR3 sequence is 12 residues long. The DNA for the CDR3 is TGTGCCAGCAGTGGGGTTAACTATGGCTACACCTTC. Encoded protein: CASSGVNYGYTF.

This clonotype was counted between two and nine times. V gene TRBV19 combines with J gene TRBJ1-1, with D possibly matching TRBD1 (6 bases). Germline V gene data show CDR1 as LNHDA and CDR2 as SQIVND (reference sequence). The V and J ends lost 6 bases and 1 base respectively, with 12 bases between them. The CDR3 covers 14 residues. The CDR3 sequence is CASRGAAENTEAFF. DNA for the CDR3: TGTGCCAGTAGGGGGGCAGCGGAGAACACTGAAGCTTTCTTT.

Note on this clonotype: At one end, the junction sequence differs from germline, possibly due to a read error. This chain connects TRBV7-7 to TRBJ2-7, with 9 bases fitting TRBD1. CDR1 is SSHAT and CDR2 is FNYEAQ in the germline V gene (reference sequence). This CDR3 region has 15 residues. The CDR3 spells CASSPGTGRTYEQYF. The CDR3 DNA reads as TGTGCTAGCAGCCCCGGGACAGGGAGGACCTACGAGCAGTACTTC. The whole variable domain, remainder taken from reference TRBV7-7 and TRBJ2-7, is GAGVSQSPRYKVTKRGQDVTLRCDPISSHATLYWYQQALGQGPEFLTYFNYEAQPDKSGLPSDRFSAERPEGSISTLTIQRTEQRDSAMYRCASSPGTGRTYEQYFGPGTRLTVT.